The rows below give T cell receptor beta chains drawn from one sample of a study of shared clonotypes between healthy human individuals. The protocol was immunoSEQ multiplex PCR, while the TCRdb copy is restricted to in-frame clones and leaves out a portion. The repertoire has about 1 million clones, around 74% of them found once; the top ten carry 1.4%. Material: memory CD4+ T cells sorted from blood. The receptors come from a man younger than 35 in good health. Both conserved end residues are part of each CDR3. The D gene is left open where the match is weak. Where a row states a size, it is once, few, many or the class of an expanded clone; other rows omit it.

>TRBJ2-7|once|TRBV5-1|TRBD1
TGCGCCAGCAGCCCAGCCGGTACAGGGGCCGGATACGAGCAGTACTTC
CASSPAGTGAGYEQYF
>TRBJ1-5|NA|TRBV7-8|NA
TGTGCCAGCAGCCCGGGTGGCAATCAGCCCCAGCATTTT
CASSPGGNQPQHF
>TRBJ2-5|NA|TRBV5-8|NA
TGTGCCAGCAGCTTGTTAAGTGGGGAGACCCAGTACTTC
CASSLLSGETQYF
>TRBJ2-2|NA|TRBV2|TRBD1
TGTGCCAGCAGCCGGACAGGGGAAAGGACCGGGGAGCTGTTTTTT
CASSRTGERTGELFF
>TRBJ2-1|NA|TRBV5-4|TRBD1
TGTGCCAGCAGCTTGCGACAGGGTTACAATGAGCAGTTCTTC
CASSLRQGYNEQFF
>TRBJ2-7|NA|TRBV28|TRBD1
TGTGCCAGCAGTTCGGAACAGGGGGCACACTACGAGCAGTACTTC
CASSSEQGAHYEQYF
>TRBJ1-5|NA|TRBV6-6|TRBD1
TGTGCCAGCAGTTACTCGACAGGGGGCGTTTATCAGCCCCAGCATTTT
CASSYSTGGVYQPQHF
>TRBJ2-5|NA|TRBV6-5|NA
TGTGCCAGCAGTTACTCTGGGGGGCACGCGGGGGAGACCCAGTACTTC
CASSYSGGHAGETQYF
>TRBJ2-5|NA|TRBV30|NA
TGTGCCTGGAAAAAGGGGGTAGGGAGTATAGAGACCCAGTACTTC
CAWKKGVGSIETQYF
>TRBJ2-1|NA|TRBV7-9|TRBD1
TGTGCCAGCAGCTCCCCCGGGACAGGGGGCTACGGTGAGCAGTTCTTC
CASSSPGTGGYGEQFF
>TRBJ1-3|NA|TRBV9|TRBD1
TGTGCCAGCAGCACACCGGGACAGGGAAACACCATATATTTT
CASSTPGQGNTIYF
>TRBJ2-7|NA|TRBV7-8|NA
TGTGCCAGCAGCTTAAAATACGAGCAGTACTTC
CASSLKYEQYF
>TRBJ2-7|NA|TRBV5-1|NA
TGCGCCAGCAGCTTGGAGGAGCTCTACGAGCAGTACTTC
CASSLEELYEQYF
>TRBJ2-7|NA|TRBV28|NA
TGTGCCAGCAGTTTGGGGGTGTACGAGCAGTACTTC
CASSLGVYEQYF
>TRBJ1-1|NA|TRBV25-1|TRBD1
TGTGCCAGCAGTGACCGACAGGGTGAAGCTTTCTTT
CASSDRQGEAFF
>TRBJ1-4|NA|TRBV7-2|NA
TGTGCCAGCAGCCGGGGGGGGAGTAATGAAAAACTGTTTTTT
CASSRGGSNEKLFF
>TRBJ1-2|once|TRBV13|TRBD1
TGTGCCAGCAGCTTAAGGCCGGGACAGGAGGGAGGCTACACCTTC
CASSLRPGQEGGYTF
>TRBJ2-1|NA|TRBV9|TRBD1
TGTGCCAGCAGCGTAGATCCCGGACAGGGGGAAAGAAATGAGCAGTTCTTC
CASSVDPGQGERNEQFF
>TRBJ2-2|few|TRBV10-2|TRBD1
TGCGCCAGCAGTAAACGACAGGGGCAAGTCGGGGAGCTGTTTTTT
CASSKRQGQVGELFF
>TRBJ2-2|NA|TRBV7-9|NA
TGTGCCAGCCTTGAGAGGGGGGCCAGCGGGGAGCTGTTTTTT
CASLERGASGELFF
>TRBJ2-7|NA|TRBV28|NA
TGTGCCAGACCTTCAGGTTATGGGGCCCCCCCCTACGAGCAGTACTTC
CARPSGYGAPPYEQYF
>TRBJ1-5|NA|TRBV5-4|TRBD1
TGTGCCAGCAGCTTTGAGGACAGGGTGGACCAGCCCCAGCATTTT
CASSFEDRVDQPQHF
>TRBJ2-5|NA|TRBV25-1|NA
TGTGCCAGCAGTGAACCTAGAGGGGAAGAGACCCAGTACTTC
CASSEPRGEETQYF
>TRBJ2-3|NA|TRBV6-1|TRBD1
TGTGCCAGCAGCGTGATGGGACAGGGTCTCTATTTT
CASSVMGQGLYF
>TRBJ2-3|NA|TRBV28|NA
TGTGCCAGCAGTATCCTCCAAGACACAGATACGCAGTATTTT
CASSILQDTDTQYF
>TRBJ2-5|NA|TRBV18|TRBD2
TGTGCCAGCTCTCAACTGGGACTAGGACGAGAGACCCAGTACTTC
CASSQLGLGRETQYF
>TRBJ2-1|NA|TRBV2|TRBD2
TGTGCCAGCAGTGAAGCTGTTAGCGGGGTCTCCTACAATGAGCAGTTCTTC
CASSEAVSGVSYNEQFF
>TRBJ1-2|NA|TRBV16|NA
TGTGCCAGCAGCCAATCCCCTCTCTATGGCTACACCTTC
CASSQSPLYGYTF
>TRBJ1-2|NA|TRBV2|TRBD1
TGTGCCAGCAGTGTCCCCCGGACAGGGGAATCGTATGGCTACACCTTC
CASSVPRTGESYGYTF